The clone carrying this T cell receptor (beta chain) was seen ten or more times. Its target is not known. The junction differs from germline at one of its ends, possibly a read error. This CDR3 is 13 amino acids long. This entry comes from a study of molecular identifiers for immune sequencing clone quantification. Study findings and constraints: Among effectors, clones above 20 RNA copies held over 98% of molecules; among naive cells, under 1%. Roughly 940,000 naive cells reportedly did not prevent detection of spiked Jurkat TCR RNA from one cell.

TCRdb recomputed calls from the PCR reads with MiXCR, one row per CDR3 protein. Among over 85,000 distinct CDR3 sequences, roughly 23% were seen once, and the ten largest hold approximately 0.99%. The clonotype was recovered from a human donor in good health. Some libraries in this study had Jurkat cell RNA spiked in. The gene calls are TRBV12-3 or TRBV12-4 and TRBJ2-7; 8 nucleotides align to TRBD2. Sequencing was carried out using naive CD8+ T cells from blood, with Jurkat cell RNA spiked in. Stated subset: FACS-sorted CD8+CD4-CCR7+CD45RA+ naive T cells. Written as DNA, the CDR3 is TGCGCCAGCAGCCCGGGAGGGGCCTACGAGCAGTACTTC. As protein: CASSPGGAYEQYF.